A single sample is the source of the 22 T cell receptor beta chains below, sequenced in a study of blood T cell repertoires in COVID-19 (dated by TCRdb to the early 2020s). The library was produced with the immunoSEQ multiplex PCR assay. TCRdb carries this immuneACCESS record with in-frame sequences only. Its versions omit some clonotypes, under half of them owing to an unresolved V gene in the studies checked, with the rest unexplained. For this sample there are tens of thousands of clones; less than 90% appear just once. The ten top clones hold roughly a sixth of the sample. Sequencing input: peripheral blood. The receptor source for this set is a man older than 75 in a cohort sampled during active COVID-19.

This chain uses TRBV30 with TRBJ2-7; tentative D call: TRBD1 (6 bases). The germline CDR1 and CDR2 sequences are GTSNPN and SVGIG (reference sequence). Trimming pared 8 bases from V and 2 bases from J, leaving 16 bases between. CDR3 length equals 13 residues. This chain's CDR3 is CAGGQRGAYEQYF. CDR3 nucleotides: TGTGCCGGCGGACAGCGTGGTGCCTACGAGCAGTACTTC.

This chain links TRBV5-1 with TRBJ1-2; D is undetermined. Trimming removed 0 bases from V and 3 bases from J, with 12 bases in between. The CDR3 runs 15 residues. Germline V CDR1 and CDR2: SGHRS, YFSETQ. For the CDR3, the DNA is TGCGCCAGCAGCTTGGGAGGGAGAGCCCACTATGGCTACACCTTC. Translation gives CASSLGGRAHYGYTF.

The rearrangement links TRBV12-3 or TRBV12-4 to TRBJ1-1; the D gene is possibly TRBD1 (5 bases). V was cut by 8 bases and J by 8 bases, with 18 bases left in between. CDR3 length: 13 residues. CDR3 protein: CASHRGGRGEAFF. For the CDR3, the DNA is TGTGCCAGCCACCGCGGGGGACGGGGAGAAGCTTTCTTT.

V gene TRBV2 combines with J gene TRBJ1-2; 7 bases match TRBD1. The J segment lost 8 bases and the V segment lost 5 bases, leaving 8 bases of the junction unmatched. CDR3 size: 13 residues. Germline V lookup: CDR1 SNHLY, CDR2 FYNNEI. This CDR3 is CASSQNRGGGYTF. DNA for the CDR3: TGTGCCAGCAGTCAAAACAGGGGTGGGGGCTACACCTTC.

The rearrangement uses TRBV7-2 and TRBJ2-5, with D possibly TRBD2 on 5 matching bases. Trimming stripped 4 bases from V and 2 bases from J, with 8 bases between. The CDR3 has 13 amino acids. CDR1 and CDR2 (germline): SGHTA, FQGNSA. This CDR3 reads CASSSRDQETQYF. CDR3 in DNA: TGTGCCAGCAGCTCCCGGGATCAAGAGACCCAGTACTTC. Based on the CDR3 plus reference TRBV7-2 and TRBJ2-5, the full variable domain is GAGVSQSPSNKVTEKGKDVELRCDPISGHTALYWYRQSLGQGLEFLIYFQGNSAPDKSGLPSDRFSAERTGGSVSTLTIQRTQQEDSAVYLCASSSRDQETQYFGPGTRLLVL.

The chain links TRBV2 to TRBJ1-2; the D is unclear. The germline CDR1 and CDR2 sequences are SNHLY and FYNNEI. This CDR3 contains 15 residues. V dropped 2 bases and J dropped 5 bases, with 15 bases sitting between them. CDR3 sequence reads: CASSELPGALYGYTF. As DNA, the CDR3 is TGTGCCAGCAGTGAACTCCCAGGCGCACTGTATGGCTACACCTTC.

Only one count was recorded for this clone. CDR3 in amino acids: CASSLTHSYNSPLHF. CDR3 nucleotide sequence: TGTGCCAGCAGCTTAACTCACAGTTATAATTCACCCCTCCACTTT. V usage is TRBV7-3 and J usage is TRBJ1-6; D gene unclear. The CDR3 length is 15 residues. Germline V gene sequence: CDR1 SGHTA, CDR2 FQGTGA. Trimming took off 0 bases at V and 4 bases at J, with 7 bases between the two ends.

J is TRBJ1-2 and V is TRBV5-1; D might be TRBD1 (5 bases). Between the trimmed V and J ends, which lost 3 bases and 8 bases, there was a span of 14 bases. The CDR3 is 13 residues long. Looked up from germline, CDR1 is SGHRS and CDR2 is YFSETQ. This chain's CDR3 is CASSSSGLQGYTF. The CDR3, as DNA: TGCGCCAGCAGCTCGTCAGGGTTACAGGGCTACACCTTC.

The chain carries TRBV3-1 (or the pseudogene TRBV3-2) and TRBJ1-5; the D gene is possibly TRBD1 (6 bases). With 1 base removed from V and 11 bases from J, the gap between germline ends came to 15 bases. CDR3 length equals 14 residues. Per the germline V gene, CDR1 is LGHDT and CDR2 is YNNKEL (reference sequence). CDR3 protein: CASSQAKGEKAQHF. CDR3 nucleotides: TGTGCCAGCAGCCAAGCAAAGGGGGAGAAAGCCCAGCATTTT.

This clone was observed a handful of times. The chain couples TRBV27 to TRBJ1-2; a weak D match, TRBD1 (5 bases). The V and J ends lost 3 bases and 4 bases respectively, with 9 bases between them. The V gene's germline CDR1 is MNHEY and CDR2 SMNVEV (reference sequence). The CDR3 sequence is 13 residues long. The CDR3 loop reads CASSFGHLYGYTF. CDR3 bases: TGTGCCAGCAGTTTTGGACATCTCTATGGCTACACCTTC.

The V and J genes are TRBV19 and TRBJ2-5, with 7 bases identical to TRBD2. The V and J ends lost 5 bases and 3 bases, in that order; junction bases with no gene match: 3. This CDR3 spans 13 amino acids. Germline V gives CDR1 LNHDA, CDR2 SQIVND (reference sequence). The CDR3 region is CASSPSGKETQYF. The CDR3 nucleotides are TGTGCCAGTAGTCCCAGCGGGAAAGAGACCCAGTACTTC.

This clone was seen only once. The J gene is TRBJ2-1, the V gene TRBV27; the match to TRBD1 covers 12 bases. V lost 2 bases, J lost 8 bases, and 4 bases stayed unmatched. The CDR3 is made up of 15 amino acids. Germline V gives CDR1 MNHEY, CDR2 SMNVEV (reference sequence). The DNA of the CDR3 is TGTGCCAGCAGTTTAGCGGGGACAGGGGGCTATGAGCAGTTCTTC. Protein sequence: CASSLAGTGGYEQFF.

The rearrangement joins TRBV5-1 to TRBJ1-1; weak D call: TRBD1 (6 bases). V was shortened by 6 bases and J by 0 bases, with 15 bases between the two germline ends. The CDR3 has 15 amino acids. The germline V gene encodes CDR1 SGHRS and CDR2 YFSETQ. CDR3 region: CASTPQGYLNTEAFF. The CDR3, as DNA: TGCGCCAGCACCCCACAGGGCTATTTGAACACTGAAGCTTTCTTT.

The V call is TRBV5-1, the J call TRBJ1-4; tentatively, D is TRBD1 (6 bases). The V end lost 1 base, the J end lost 4 bases, and 14 bases lay between the germline ends. Germline lookup yields CDR1 SGHRS and CDR2 YFSETQ. The CDR3 length is 16 residues. The CDR3 loop is CASSLSRGSDNEKLFF. The CDR3 DNA sequence: TGCGCCAGCAGCTTGAGTAGGGGGTCCGATAATGAAAAACTGTTTTTT.

The chain recombines TRBV11-2 with TRBJ1-3; D call uncertain. CDR3 length: 15 amino acids. Germline CDR1 and CDR2: SGHAT and FQNNGV. Trimming shortened V by 4 bases and J by 0 bases, and 10 bases separated the two germline ends. CDR3 loop: CASSSRLFSGNTIYF. The CDR3 nucleotides read TGTGCCAGCAGCTCCAGACTGTTCTCTGGAAACACCATATATTTT. Together with reference TRBV11-2 and TRBJ1-3, the CDR3 gives the full variable domain: EAGVAQSPRYKIIEKRQSVAFWCNPISGHATLYWYQQILGQGPKLLIQFQNNGVVDDSQLPKDRFSAERLKGVDSTLKIQPAKLEDSAVYLCASSSRLFSGNTIYFGEGSWLTVV.

This clone was seen more than once but under ten times. V is TRBV9 and J is TRBJ2-1; no firm D call. Germline V gene sequence: CDR1 SGDLS, CDR2 YYNGEE. Trimming shortened V by 0 bases and J by 2 bases, and 12 bases separated the two germline ends. The CDR3 extends over 16 amino acids. The CDR3 region has the DNA TGTGCCAGCAGCGTAGGTGGGTGGGCCACCTACAATGAGCAGTTCTTC. Protein: CASSVGGWATYNEQFF.

This clone has just one count. The chain links TRBV9 to TRBJ2-4, with 13 nucleotides matching TRBD2. This CDR3 spans 18 amino acids. V gave up 4 bases and J gave up 8 bases; unmatched junction bases: 15. Germline V lookup: CDR1 SGDLS, CDR2 YYNGEE. The CDR3 DNA reads TGTGCCAGCAGCTCCGGGACTAGCGGGGCCCTCGGTGGGGACATTCAGTACTTC. Encoded protein: CASSSGTSGALGGDIQYF.

This chain connects TRBV5-1 to TRBJ2-5, with D tentatively TRBD2 (6 bases). Trimming removed 4 bases at V and 1 base at J, with 8 bases between. Per germline, CDR1 SGHRS and CDR2 YFSETQ. CDR3 length equals 13 residues. The CDR3 sequence: CASSRDFQETQYF. Written as DNA, the CDR3 is TGCGCCAGCAGCCGGGACTTCCAAGAGACCCAGTACTTC.

This chain uses TRBV19 with TRBJ2-2; 8 nucleotides line up with TRBD1. Unmatched junction bases numbered 12, after V lost 8 bases and J lost 7 bases. CDR3 length equals 15 residues. CDR1 and CDR2 (germline): LNHDA, SQIVND (reference sequence). The CDR3 loop is CASASGGQGGGELFF. The CDR3 nucleotides read TGTGCCAGTGCGTCCGGCGGACAGGGCGGCGGGGAGCTGTTTTTT.

The chain combines TRBV3-1 (or the pseudogene TRBV3-2) with TRBJ2-5; perhaps TRBD2 as D (7 bases). The length of the CDR3 is 14 residues. V lost 2 bases, J lost 1 base, and 8 bases lay in between. CDR1 and CDR2 (germline): LGHDT, YNNKEL (reference sequence). CDR3 in DNA: TGTGCCAGCAGCCAACGGGGGGCCCAAGAGACCCAGTACTTC. Translating it yields CASSQRGAQETQYF.

This clone appeared a few times. CDR3 sequence (DNA): TGTGCCAGCAGTGGCGGATACACCGGGGAGCTGTTTTTT. Translating gives CASSGGYTGELFF. The chain combines TRBV6-4 with TRBJ2-2; D uncertain. The CDR3 consists of 13 residues. The V gene lost 4 bases and the J gene lost 3 bases, with 6 bases spanning the gap. Per the germline V gene, CDR1 is MRHNA and CDR2 is SNTAGT.

The chain couples TRBV29-1 to TRBJ2-1; 7 nucleotides align to TRBD1. Germline loops: CDR1 SQVTM, CDR2 ANQGSEA. Unmatched junction bases numbered 2, after V lost 6 bases and J lost 0 bases. The CDR3 totals 13 residues. The CDR3 region is CSVGTVSYNEQFF. Written as DNA, the CDR3 is TGCAGCGTGGGGACAGTCTCCTACAATGAGCAGTTCTTC.